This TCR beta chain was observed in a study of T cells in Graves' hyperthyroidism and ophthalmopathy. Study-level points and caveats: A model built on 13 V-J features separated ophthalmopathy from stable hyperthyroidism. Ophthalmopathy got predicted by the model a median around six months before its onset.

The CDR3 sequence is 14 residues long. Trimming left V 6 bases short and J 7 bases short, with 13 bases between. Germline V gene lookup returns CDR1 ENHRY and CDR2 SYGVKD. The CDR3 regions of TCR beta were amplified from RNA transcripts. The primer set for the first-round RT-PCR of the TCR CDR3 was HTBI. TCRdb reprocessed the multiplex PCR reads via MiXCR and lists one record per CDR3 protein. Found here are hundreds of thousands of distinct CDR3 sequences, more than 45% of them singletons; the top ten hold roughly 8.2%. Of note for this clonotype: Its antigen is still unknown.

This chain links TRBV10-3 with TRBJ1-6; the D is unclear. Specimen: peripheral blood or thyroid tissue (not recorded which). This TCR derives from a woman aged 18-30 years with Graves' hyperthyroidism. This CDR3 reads CAISLSGRNSPLHF. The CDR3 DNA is TGTGCCATCAGCTTGTCAGGCCGGAATTCACCCCTCCACTTT.